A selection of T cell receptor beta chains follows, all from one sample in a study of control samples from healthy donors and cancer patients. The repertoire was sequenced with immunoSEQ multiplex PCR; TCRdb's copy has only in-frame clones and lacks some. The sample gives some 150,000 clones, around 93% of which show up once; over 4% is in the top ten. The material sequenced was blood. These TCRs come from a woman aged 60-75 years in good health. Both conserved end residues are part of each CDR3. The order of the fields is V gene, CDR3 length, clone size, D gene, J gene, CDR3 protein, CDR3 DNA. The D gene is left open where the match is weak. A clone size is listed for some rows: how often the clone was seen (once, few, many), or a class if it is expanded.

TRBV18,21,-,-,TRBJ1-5,CASSPPQRTVPRKHGNQPQHF,TGTGCCAGCTCACCACCACAAAGGACGGTCCCCAGGAAGCATGGCAATCAGCCCCAGCATTTT
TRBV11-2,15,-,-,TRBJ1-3,CASSLSGASGNTIYF,TGTGCCAGCAGCTTATCAGGGGCCTCTGGAAACACCATATATTTT
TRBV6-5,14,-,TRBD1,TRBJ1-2,CASTQGQGDYGYTF,TGTGCCAGCACCCAGGGACAGGGAGACTATGGCTACACCTTC
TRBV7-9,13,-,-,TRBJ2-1,CASTQDRYNEQFF,TGTGCCAGCACCCAAGACAGGTACAATGAGCAGTTCTTC
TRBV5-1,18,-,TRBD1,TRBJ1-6,CASSSPGQGSSYNSPLHF,TGCGCCAGCAGCTCACCGGGACAGGGGAGCTCCTATAATTCACCCCTCCACTTT
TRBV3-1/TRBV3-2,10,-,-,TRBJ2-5,CASSQETQYF,TGTGCCAGCAGCCAAGAGACCCAGTACTTC
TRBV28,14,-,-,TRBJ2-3,CASSFQRVADTQYF,TGTGCCAGCAGTTTTCAGAGGGTGGCAGATACGCAGTATTTT
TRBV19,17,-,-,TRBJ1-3,CASSILPSGLSGNTIYF,TGTGCCAGTAGTATTCTCCCTTCAGGGCTCTCTGGAAACACCATATATTTT
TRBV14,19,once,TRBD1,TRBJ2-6,CASSPSATGGLLGANVLTF,TGTGCCAGCAGCCCCTCGGCGACAGGGGGCTTATTAGGGGCCAACGTCCTGACTTTC
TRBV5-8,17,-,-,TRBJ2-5,CASSLAGSPSGEETQYF,TGTGCCAGCAGCTTGGCCGGGTCCCCCTCCGGAGAAGAGACCCAGTACTTC
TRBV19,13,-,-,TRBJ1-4,CASSMGRDEKLFF,TGTGCCAGTAGTATGGGACGTGATGAAAAACTGTTTTTT
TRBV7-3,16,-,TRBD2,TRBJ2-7,CASSLTGTSGAYEQYF,TGTGCCAGCAGCTTAACGGGGACTAGCGGGGCCTACGAGCAGTACTTC